Listed here is a single T cell receptor (beta chain). This entry belongs to a study of blood T cell repertoires in COVID-19. Study-level information: PBMCs, B-cell-depleted T cells, or T cells were the source of the cDNA or gDNA that made up the material.

Everyone who took part was roughly 18 to 89 years old, and they came from 20 to 25 US areas. Categorization into cohorts depended on clinical history that participants reported. Libraries were prepared by immunoSEQ multiplex PCR; TCRdb keeps only in-frame clonotypes and omits some of them. The sample records roughly 250,000 clones, approximately 83% being singletons. Sequencing used PBMCs or T cells enriched from blood (not recorded which). The receptor was isolated from a woman in her 40s with acute COVID-19.

The CDR3 DNA reads as TGTGCCAGCAGCCAAGCACTAGCGGACGAGCAGTTCTTC. It yields the protein CASSQALADEQFF. The chain carries TRBV3-1 (or the pseudogene TRBV3-2) and TRBJ2-1; TRBD2 aligns across 8 bases. Trimming cost V 1 base and J 10 bases; bases outside gene matches: 3. The CDR3 covers 13 residues. Germline values: CDR1 LGHDT, CDR2 YNNKEL (reference sequence).